This is a list of T cell receptor beta chains from one sample in a study of PD-1 blockade in classical Hodgkin lymphoma. Assay: immunoSEQ multiplex PCR; the TCRdb copy retains only in-frame clones and omits some. Of roughly 140,000 clones in the sample, less than 80% were seen once. Sequences were derived from peripheral blood mononuclear cells (PBMCs), sampled before the second cycle of nivolumab. These receptor sequences come from a human donor with classical Hodgkin lymphoma. CDR3s include the opening cysteine and the closing phenylalanine or tryptophan. Each record gives: clone size, V gene, D gene, J gene, CDR3 protein, CDR3 DNA. A D gene is named only where the DNA matches it firmly. A row's size may be missing; if present it is once, few, many or a size class.

abundance: NA
v_gene: TRBV19
d_gene: NA
j_gene: TRBJ1-5
CDR3aa: CASSIWAGNSNQPQHF
CDR3nt: TGTGCCAGTAGTATATGGGCAGGGAATAGCAATCAGCCCCAGCATTTT

abundance: NA
v_gene: TRBV4-1
d_gene: NA
j_gene: TRBJ2-1
CDR3aa: CASSQGPGQGRYNEQFF
CDR3nt: TGCGCCAGCAGCCAAGGTCCGGGGCAGGGCCGTTACAATGAGCAGTTCTTC

abundance: NA
v_gene: TRBV10-1
d_gene: TRBD1
j_gene: TRBJ2-7
CDR3aa: CASSDAGGLYEQYF
CDR3nt: TGCGCCAGCAGTGATGCAGGGGGCCTCTACGAGCAGTACTTC

abundance: few
v_gene: TRBV28
d_gene: TRBD1
j_gene: TRBJ1-2
CDR3aa: CASSSGQGRWGYTF
CDR3nt: TGTGCCAGCAGTTCCGGACAGGGCCGCTGGGGCTACACCTTC

abundance: NA
v_gene: TRBV7-9
d_gene: NA
j_gene: TRBJ2-7
CDR3aa: CASSSPRDGGSYEQYF
CDR3nt: TGTGCCAGCAGCTCCCCCCGGGACGGGGGATCCTACGAGCAGTACTTC

abundance: NA
v_gene: TRBV4-3
d_gene: TRBD1
j_gene: TRBJ2-7
CDR3aa: CASSQVYLQGAFEQYF
CDR3nt: TGCGCCAGCAGCCAAGTGTACTTACAGGGGGCTTTTGAGCAGTACTTC

abundance: few
v_gene: TRBV15
d_gene: TRBD1
j_gene: TRBJ1-6
CDR3aa: CATSREVSRQGSYNSPLHF
CDR3nt: TGTGCCACCAGCAGAGAGGTTTCAAGACAGGGCTCCTATAATTCACCCCTCCACTTT

abundance: NA
v_gene: TRBV19
d_gene: NA
j_gene: TRBJ2-3
CDR3aa: CASSTGVGTDTQYF
CDR3nt: TGTGCCAGTAGTACAGGGGTGGGGACAGATACGCAGTATTTT

abundance: NA
v_gene: TRBV5-6
d_gene: TRBD1
j_gene: TRBJ1-1
CDR3aa: CASSFGTGAGTEAFF
CDR3nt: TGTGCCAGCAGCTTCGGGACAGGGGCAGGGACTGAAGCTTTCTTT

abundance: NA
v_gene: TRBV7-3
d_gene: TRBD2
j_gene: TRBJ2-7
CDR3aa: CASSFSGGTYEQYF
CDR3nt: TGTGCCAGCAGCTTTAGCGGGGGGACCTACGAGCAGTACTTC

abundance: NA
v_gene: TRBV5-4
d_gene: TRBD1
j_gene: TRBJ1-1
CDR3aa: CASSLGQGAAMNTEAFF
CDR3nt: TGTGCCAGCAGCTTGGGTCAGGGGGCTGCCATGAACACTGAAGCTTTCTTT

abundance: many
v_gene: TRBV19
d_gene: NA
j_gene: TRBJ1-4
CDR3aa: CASSIRNDEKLFF
CDR3nt: TGTGCCAGTAGTATACGAAATGATGAAAAACTGTTTTTT

abundance: few
v_gene: TRBV9
d_gene: NA
j_gene: TRBJ1-2
CDR3aa: CASSVGAGANYGYTF
CDR3nt: TGTGCCAGCAGCGTAGGGGCGGGGGCGAACTATGGCTACACCTTC

abundance: NA
v_gene: TRBV2
d_gene: NA
j_gene: TRBJ2-5
CDR3aa: CASSQGTQYF
CDR3nt: TGTGCCAGCAGTCAAGGGACCCAGTACTTC

abundance: few
v_gene: TRBV15
d_gene: NA
j_gene: TRBJ2-6
CDR3aa: CATSRGGLRSGANVLTF
CDR3nt: TGTGCCACCAGCAGAGGGGGGCTACGCTCTGGGGCCAACGTCCTGACTTTC

abundance: NA
v_gene: TRBV28
d_gene: TRBD2
j_gene: TRBJ2-4
CDR3aa: CASSLLAGENIQYF
CDR3nt: TGTGCCAGCAGTTTGCTAGCGGGAGAAAACATTCAGTACTTC

abundance: NA
v_gene: TRBV10-1
d_gene: NA
j_gene: TRBJ2-2
CDR3aa: CASSEDCQEANTGELFF
CDR3nt: TGCGCCAGCAGTGAAGACTGTCAGGAGGCGAACACCGGGGAGCTGTTTTTT

abundance: NA
v_gene: TRBV6-4
d_gene: NA
j_gene: TRBJ2-1
CDR3aa: CASSDSAGRSWFF
CDR3nt: TGTGCCAGCAGTGACTCGGCCGGGCGTTCGTGGTTCTTC

abundance: NA
v_gene: TRBV6-4
d_gene: NA
j_gene: TRBJ2-3
CDR3aa: CASSLALGGDTQYF
CDR3nt: TGTGCCAGCAGCCTAGCACTCGGGGGCGATACGCAGTATTTT

abundance: NA
v_gene: TRBV7-3
d_gene: TRBD2
j_gene: TRBJ2-3
CDR3aa: CASSAGGTDTQYF
CDR3nt: TGTGCCAGTTCAGCGGGGGGCACAGATACGCAGTATTTT

abundance: few
v_gene: TRBV5-5
d_gene: TRBD1
j_gene: TRBJ1-2
CDR3aa: CASSNRDRAYGYTF
CDR3nt: TGTGCCAGCAGCAACCGGGACAGGGCCTATGGCTACACCTTC

abundance: NA
v_gene: TRBV7-6
d_gene: NA
j_gene: TRBJ1-4
CDR3aa: CASSPLGKQLFF
CDR3nt: TGTGCCAGCAGCCCTTTGGGAAAGCAACTGTTTTTT

abundance: NA
v_gene: TRBV30
d_gene: TRBD1
j_gene: TRBJ1-5
CDR3aa: CAWNTGGYNQPQHF
CDR3nt: TGTGCCTGGAACACAGGGGGCTACAATCAGCCCCAGCATTTT

abundance: few
v_gene: TRBV7-2
d_gene: NA
j_gene: TRBJ2-7
CDR3aa: CASSLTFREQYF
CDR3nt: TGTGCCAGCAGTCTTACTTTCAGGGAGCAGTACTTC

abundance: few
v_gene: TRBV5-4
d_gene: TRBD1
j_gene: TRBJ1-4
CDR3aa: CASSFWTGGNEKLFF
CDR3nt: TGTGCCAGCAGCTTCTGGACAGGGGGCAACGAAAAACTGTTTTTT

abundance: NA
v_gene: TRBV18
d_gene: TRBD1
j_gene: TRBJ2-1
CDR3aa: CASSQTTGGYSYNEQFF
CDR3nt: TGTGCCAGCTCACAAACGACAGGGGGCTACTCCTACAATGAGCAGTTCTTC

abundance: NA
v_gene: TRBV7-9
d_gene: NA
j_gene: TRBJ1-2
CDR3aa: CASSLRGNYGYTF
CDR3nt: TGTGCCAGCAGCTTAAGGGGCAACTATGGCTACACCTTC

abundance: NA
v_gene: TRBV9
d_gene: NA
j_gene: TRBJ2-1
CDR3aa: CASSLSGPANEQFF
CDR3nt: TGTGCCAGCAGCTTATCAGGGCCCGCGAATGAGCAGTTCTTC

abundance: few
v_gene: TRBV5-1
d_gene: NA
j_gene: TRBJ2-7
CDR3aa: CASSTTGISYEQYF
CDR3nt: TGCGCCAGCAGCACAACAGGGATCTCCTACGAGCAGTACTTC